Below are 26 T cell receptor beta chains sequenced from a single sample in a study of identical twins (dated by TCRdb to 2016 to 2018). Library prep was done by 5' RACE. The sequencing machine was an Illumina HiSeq 2000. TCRdb applied fastp at Q25 and MiXCR to the public reads, then kept only in-frame beta chains. Rows merge per CDR3 protein into single entries with the most common DNA and genes. A total of fewer than 350,000 distinct CDR3 sequences appear in this sample, about 8.3% of them only once. The ten largest clones represent over 2% of the sample. These data were also filed under a second study, of yellow fever vaccine responses in identical twins.

Sequencing was done on a sample of memory (CD45RO+) T cells sorted from blood. Taken with the paper, the label for cell subset or site translates to: CD45RO+ enriched T cells. All receptors derive from a woman in her late teens or twenties in good health.

This clonotype occurred many times. The V and J genes are TRBV2 and TRBJ2-1, with 8 bases aligning to TRBD1. With 4 bases clipped from V and 4 bases from J, the junction kept 6 bases outside the gene matches. The CDR3 totals 15 residues. The germline gives CDR1 SNHLY, CDR2 FYNNEI. In DNA form, the CDR3 reads TGTGCCAGCAGTGCAACCGGGACAGGTTACAATGAGCAGTTCTTC. This codes for CASSATGTGYNEQFF. The variable domain in full, with the rest retrieved from reference TRBV2 and TRBJ2-1, is EPEVTQTPSHQVTQMGQEVILRCVPISNHLYFYWYRQILGQKVEFLVSFYNNEISEKSEIFDDQFSVERPDGSNFTLKIRSTKLEDSAMYFCASSATGTGYNEQFFGPGTRLTVL.

At least ten counts were recorded for this clonotype. The chain recombines TRBV27 with TRBJ2-5; 12 bases map to TRBD2. V was clipped by 6 bases and J by 4 bases; unmatched bases: 12. Germline assignment: CDR1 MNHEY and CDR2 SMNVEV (reference sequence). This CDR3 is 17 amino acids long. CDR3: CASSSPSSGRGRETQYF. The DNA of the CDR3 is TGTGCCAGCAGCAGCCCATCTAGCGGGAGGGGTCGAGAGACCCAGTACTTC.

The chain couples TRBV5-5 to TRBJ2-1; 7 bases align to TRBD2. The CDR3 spans 15 residues. Germline assignment: CDR1 SGHKS and CDR2 YYEKEE (reference sequence). The junction had 10 bases not matched to a gene; V was cut back by 2 bases and J by 8 bases. In nucleotides, the CDR3 is TGTGCCAGCAGCTTAAGGGGACTACTCGGCGATGAGCAGTTCTTC. This encodes CASSLRGLLGDEQFF.

This clonotype came up a few times. This chain joins TRBV11-1 and TRBJ2-3; TRBD2 matches 9 bases. Per the germline V gene, CDR1 is SGHAT and CDR2 is FQDESV (reference sequence). V trimming: 5 bases; J trimming: 2 bases; junction bases outside the gene matches: 11. This CDR3 is built from 17 residues. This CDR3 is CASSTSALAGPTDTQYF. CDR3 sequence (DNA): TGTGCCAGCAGCACCTCCGCCCTAGCGGGACCCACAGATACGCAGTATTTT.

This clonotype has just a few counts. CDR3 nucleotide sequence: TGTGCCACCAGTGATTGGGGCGGAAGCAATCAGCCCCAGCATTTT. Its protein is CATSDWGGSNQPQHF. The chain combines TRBV24-1 with TRBJ1-5; TRBD1 is a possible D gene (5 bases). Trimming removed 2 bases from V and 1 base from J, with 8 bases in between. The V gene's germline CDR1 is KGHDR and CDR2 SFDVKD. This CDR3 region has 15 residues.

This clonotype occurred many times. This chain uses TRBV25-1 with TRBJ2-1; 14 bases line up with TRBD2. V gave up 10 bases and J gave up 7 bases; unmatched junction bases: 15. Germline loops: CDR1 MGHDK, CDR2 SYGVNS. The CDR3 extends over 17 amino acids. For the CDR3, the DNA is TGTGCCACCAGGGGACTAGCGGGAGAAAAGGGAGGGAATGAGCAGTTCTTC. This encodes CATRGLAGEKGGNEQFF.

The J gene is TRBJ2-6, the V gene TRBV21-1; TRBD1 is taken as the D call from the table, unchecked against the DNA. TRBV21-1 is deemed a pseudogene. This CDR3 contains 22 residues. The CDR3 nucleotides read TGTGCCAGCAGCAAAGCGAAGACCTCGCTACCCCCCCCTCCATCTGGGGCCAACGTCCTGACTTTC. This encodes CASSKAKTSLPPPPSGANVLTF.

This clonotype was counted between two and nine times. The V gene is TRBV5-1, the J gene TRBJ2-7; 7 nucleotides agree with TRBD1. CDR1 and CDR2 from the germline V gene are SGHRS and YFSETQ. The CDR3 extends over 13 amino acids. The ends lost 3 bases at V and 1 base at J; junction bases unmatched: 1. CDR3: CASSWDRSYEQYF. CDR3 coding DNA: TGCGCCAGCAGCTGGGACAGATCCTACGAGCAGTACTTC. Drawing the rest from reference TRBV5-1 and TRBJ2-7, the complete variable domain is KAGVTQTPRYLIKTRGQQVTLSCSPISGHRSVSWYQQTPGQGLQFLFEYFSETQRNKGNFPGRFSGRQFSNSRSEMNVSTLELGDSALYLCASSWDRSYEQYFGPGTRLTVT.

This clonotype has a handful of counts. The chain has TRBV29-1 and TRBJ1-2; no definite D call. Per the germline V gene, CDR1 is SQVTM and CDR2 is ANQGSEA. The CDR3 runs 15 residues. V was cut by 0 bases and J by 0 bases, with 11 bases left in between. CDR3 coding DNA: TGCAGCGTTGAAGATCGGTCCGGAGCTAACTATGGCTACACCTTC. Translation: CSVEDRSGANYGYTF.

This clonotype was counted ten times or more. CDR3 DNA: TGCGCCAGCAGCTTGGGTAATGAGCAGTTCTTC. Translated, it gives CASSLGNEQFF. This chain uses TRBV5-1 with TRBJ2-1; D remains ambiguous. The CDR3 is 11 amino acids. The germline V gene has CDR1 SGHRS and CDR2 YFSETQ. The germline V and J ends were trimmed by 0 bases and 7 bases, with 2 bases remaining between them. The full variable domain, completed using reference TRBV5-1 and TRBJ2-1, is KAGVTQTPRYLIKTRGQQVTLSCSPISGHRSVSWYQQTPGQGLQFLFEYFSETQRNKGNFPGRFSGRQFSNSRSEMNVSTLELGDSALYLCASSLGNEQFFGPGTRLTVL.

This clonotype was detected many times. The rearrangement joins TRBV20-1 to TRBJ2-7, with D unclear. Trimming cost V 3 bases and J 3 bases, with 12 bases left between them. CDR3 length equals 13 residues. The germline CDR1 and CDR2 sequences are DFQATT and SNEGSKA (reference sequence). In nucleotides, the CDR3 is TGCAGTGCTAGTTTGCCCGGTTTCTACGAGCAGTACTTC. Translated, it gives CSASLPGFYEQYF.

Remarks on this clonotype: A much more abundant neighbour one base away suggests this may be a read error. This sequence joins TRBV12-3 or TRBV12-4 and TRBJ2-4; a possible D gene is TRBD1 (6 bases). V dropped 5 bases and J dropped 2 bases, with 16 bases sitting between them. CDR3 length: 16 amino acids. The CDR3, as DNA: TGTGCCAGCAGTGAAACAGGGCTTGGGACCAAAAACATTCAGTACTTC. It specifies CASSETGLGTKNIQYF.

This clonotype has a handful of counts. The gene calls are TRBV20-1 and TRBJ2-5, with D possibly called TRBD1 or TRBD2 (7 bases each). The CDR3 is made up of 13 amino acids. V lost 3 bases and J lost 9, with 17 bases in between. Germline V CDR1 and CDR2: DFQATT, SNEGSKA (reference sequence). CDR3 region: CSARASGQGAQYF. CDR3 DNA sequence: TGCAGTGCTAGGGCTAGCGGTCAGGGGGCCCAGTACTTC.

In its sample, this clonotype ranks as medium-sized. CDR3 DNA: TGCGCCAGCAGCCTACCCGGGACTACCTACAATGAGCAGTTCTTC. Encoded protein: CASSLPGTTYNEQFF. The chain couples TRBV5-1 to TRBJ2-1, with 7 bases aligning to TRBD2. CDR1 SGHRS and CDR2 YFSETQ come from the germline V gene. CDR3 length: 15 residues. Losses at the gene ends were 4 bases for V and 2 bases for J; bases not matched to a gene: 6.

In this sample, this clonotype turned up many times. The J gene is TRBJ2-2, the V gene TRBV12-3 or TRBV12-4, with TRBD1 matching over 7 bases. The ends lost 1 base at V and 1 base at J; junction bases unmatched: 3. This CDR3 is 16 amino acids long. This CDR3 reads CASSLGQGLNTGELFF. The CDR3 DNA is TGTGCCAGCAGTTTAGGACAGGGCCTGAACACCGGGGAGCTGTTTTTT.

In this sample, this clonotype turned up a few times. The chain is built from TRBV6-1 and TRBJ2-3; D gene unclear. This CDR3 has 15 amino acids. V was shortened by 6 bases and J by 8 bases, with 21 bases between the two germline ends. CDR1 is MNHNS and CDR2 is SASEGT in the germline V gene. CDR3 residues: CASRPTSSLTATQYF. CDR3 in DNA: TGTGCCAGCAGACCCACCTCAAGTCTCACGGCTACGCAGTATTTT.

This clonotype appeared many times. The chain is built from TRBV7-2 and TRBJ2-2; TRBD1 matches 7 bases. The V gene end was trimmed by 5 bases and the J gene end by 7 bases; junction bases not matched to a gene: 7. CDR1 is SGHTA, CDR2 FQGNSA, per germline. The CDR3 consists of 14 residues. The CDR3 sequence is CASSRVQGIGELFF. As DNA, the CDR3 is TGTGCCAGCAGCCGGGTACAGGGGATCGGGGAGCTGTTTTTT.

This clonotype showed up just a few times. The chain joins TRBV12-3 or TRBV12-4 to TRBJ2-7; no clear D. The V end lost 0 bases, the J end lost 3 bases, and 15 bases lay between the germline ends. The CDR3 is 16 residues long. CDR3: CASSLAGTATRYEQYF. CDR3 sequence (DNA): TGTGCCAGCAGTTTAGCGGGCACAGCCACGCGCTACGAGCAGTACTTC.

In this sample, this clonotype turned up many times. This chain joins TRBV12-3 or TRBV12-4 and TRBJ2-1; no firm D call. Trimming pared 3 bases from V and 10 bases from J, leaving 10 bases between. The CDR3 length is 12 residues. The CDR3 bases are TGTGCCAGCAGTTTTATTAAGTTGGAGCAGTTCTTC. Translated: CASSFIKLEQFF.

This clonotype was seen at least ten times. The J gene is TRBJ2-5, the V gene TRBV4-2, with 9 nucleotides matching TRBD2. Unmatched junction bases numbered 6, after V lost 4 bases and J lost 3 bases. The V gene's germline CDR1 is LGHNA and CDR2 YNFKEQ. The CDR3 is made up of 15 amino acids. CDR3 coding DNA: TGTGCCAGCAGCCTTCAAGCGGGAGGCAAAGAGACCCAGTACTTC. This codes for CASSLQAGGKETQYF.

This clonotype was observed at least ten times. This chain joins TRBV4-2 and TRBJ2-1; no reliable D call. The CDR3 totals 13 residues. Trimming left V 4 bases short and J 5 bases short, with 9 bases between. In germline, CDR1 is LGHNA, CDR2 YNFKEQ. The DNA for the CDR3 is TGTGCCAGCAGCCTAGACCTGAACAATGAGCAGTTCTTC. It encodes CASSLDLNNEQFF.

This clonotype was counted many times. The CDR3 protein is CAIMAGNPGNTIYF. The CDR3, as DNA: TGTGCCATCATGGCAGGGAACCCTGGAAACACCATATATTTT. V gene TRBV10-3 combines with J gene TRBJ1-3; tentatively, D is TRBD1 (5 bases). Trimming removed 7 bases from V and 2 bases from J, with 12 bases in between. CDR3 length equals 14 residues. Germline CDR1 ENHRY, CDR2 SYGVKD.

The chain recombines TRBV5-5 with TRBJ2-1, with 11 bases that match TRBD2. From germline, CDR1 is SGHKS and CDR2 YYEKEE (reference sequence). J lost 5 bases, V lost 0 bases, and 7 bases had no gene match. The CDR3 consists of 17 residues. The CDR3 loop reads CASSLVALAGGHNEQFF. For the CDR3, the DNA is TGTGCCAGCAGCTTGGTAGCGCTAGCGGGAGGCCACAATGAGCAGTTCTTC.

This chain joins TRBV5-4 and TRBJ1-5; D ambiguous. Trimming cost V 4 bases and J 5 bases, with 13 bases left between them. Germline assignment: CDR1 SGHNT and CDR2 YYREEE (reference sequence). The CDR3 is 14 residues long. The CDR3 bases are TGTGCCAGCAGCACAACACCGGACGATCAGCCCCAGCATTTT. Translated: CASSTTPDDQPQHF.

Ten or more counts support this clonotype. This rearrangement joins TRBV7-9 to TRBJ2-1; no definite D call. This CDR3 region has 15 residues. Trimming took 4 bases from V and 0 from J, leaving 10 bases between them. Germline assignment: CDR1 SEHNR and CDR2 FQNEAQ (reference sequence). The CDR3 loop reads CASSYSDSSYNEQFF. The CDR3 coding sequence is TGTGCCAGCAGCTACTCAGATAGCTCCTACAATGAGCAGTTCTTC.

This clonotype was seen at least ten times. V usage is TRBV5-1 and J usage is TRBJ2-1; 7 bases are a match to TRBD1. This CDR3 spans 14 amino acids. CDR1 and CDR2 (germline): SGHRS, YFSETQ. V shed 4 bases and J 3 bases; nucleotides not matched to a gene: 4. CDR3 residues: CASSTGQVYNEQFF. The CDR3 DNA reads TGCGCCAGCAGCACCGGACAGGTCTACAATGAGCAGTTCTTC. Full variable domain (missing parts from reference TRBV5-1 and TRBJ2-1): KAGVTQTPRYLIKTRGQQVTLSCSPISGHRSVSWYQQTPGQGLQFLFEYFSETQRNKGNFPGRFSGRQFSNSRSEMNVSTLELGDSALYLCASSTGQVYNEQFFGPGTRLTVL.